This T cell receptor (beta chain) was retrieved from a study of cytomegalovirus exposure and HLA in healthy donors. The V and J ends lost 3 bases and 0 bases respectively, with 15 bases between them. In germline, CDR1 is LNHDA, CDR2 SQIVND (reference sequence). This CDR3 contains 16 residues. For this clone: The antigen remains unidentified.

Healthy bone marrow donors supplied every sample. Regarding the study as a whole: An assumption of roughly uniform sequencing depth across donors underlay the presence/absence analyses.

The PCR employed 60 Vbeta primers together with 13 Jbeta primers. Sequenced by immunoSEQ multiplex PCR; TCRdb stores in-frame clones only, minus some. This table has 150,000 to 200,000 clones, roughly nine tenths appearing once. The rearrangement joins TRBV19 to TRBJ2-7, with a weak D call TRBD1 (6 bases). What was sequenced was PBMCs. The receptor was isolated from a boy younger than 10 in good health and CMV-seronegative. The CDR3 DNA reads as TGTGCCAGTAGTATTACCCGACAGGCGCGCTCCTACGAGCAGTACTTC. Its protein is CASSITRQARSYEQYF.